This entry lists 30 T cell receptor beta chains sequenced from one sample in a study of shared clonotypes between healthy human individuals. Profiling relied on immunoSEQ multiplex PCR, and the TCRdb table lists in-frame clones only, not all of them. Among more than 400,000 clones listed, 81% were seen once. Specimen: PBMCs. All receptors derive from a woman in her 40s in good health. Some clones in this sample may be carry-over from other donors' samples.

On this clone: It is likely a read error: a sequence one base away is far more abundant. The V gene is TRBV5-1, the J gene TRBJ1-3, with a weak D call TRBD1 (5 bases). This CDR3 comprises 16 residues. Germline CDR1 reads SGHRS; CDR2 reads YFSETQ. The CDR3 reads CASSFTQGSSVNTIYF. CDR3 in DNA: TGCGCCAGCAGCTTTACGCAGGGTTCTTCTGTAAACACCATATATTTT.

CDR3 loop: CASSLGNQQFF. DNA for the CDR3: TGTGCCAGCAGCCTCGGGAATCAGCAGTTCTTC. V gene TRBV11-2 combines with J gene TRBJ2-1, with D maybe TRBD2 (5 bases). Trimming stripped 5 bases from V and 11 bases from J, with 10 bases between. Germline CDR1 is SGHAT and CDR2 is FQNNGV. The CDR3 has 11 amino acids.

As for this clone: This likely reflects a read error, since a far larger clone is one base away. V is TRBV2 and J is TRBJ2-5; D is unresolved. Germline assignment: CDR1 SNHLY and CDR2 FYNNEI. The CDR3 runs 9 residues. CDR3 region: CASRETKYF. The DNA for the CDR3 is TGTGCCAGCAGGGAGACCAAGTACTTC.

V usage is TRBV5-1 and J usage is TRBJ2-3; 7 bases match TRBD2. Germline assignment: CDR1 SGHRS and CDR2 YFSETQ. The CDR3 is 16 amino acids. Trimming at V came to 0 bases and at J to 5 bases, leaving 9 bases not matched to a gene. CDR3 in amino acids: CASSLVRGGPVDTQYF. The CDR3 DNA reads TGCGCCAGCAGCTTGGTGAGGGGAGGGCCAGTAGATACGCAGTATTTT.

This sequence joins TRBV7-8 and TRBJ2-2, with 7 bases fitting TRBD2. The CDR3 extends over 17 amino acids. Germline V CDR1 and CDR2: SGHVS, FQNEAQ. J lost 2 bases, V lost 1 base, and 7 bases had no gene match. The CDR3 nucleotides read TGTGCCAGCAGCTTAGACGGGAGGCCGGGTAACACCGGGGAGCTGTTTTTT. This gives the protein CASSLDGRPGNTGELFF.

This clone appeared once. This chain connects TRBV6-1 to TRBJ1-2; D not certain. V was trimmed by 1 base and J by 4 bases, leaving 13 bases between them. The CDR3 has 15 residues. CDR1 and CDR2 (germline): MNHNS, SASEGT. The CDR3 nucleotides read TGTGCCAGCAGTGAAGGAGTAGGGTTGATCTATGGCTACACCTTC. Translation gives CASSEGVGLIYGYTF.

The chain couples TRBV29-1 to TRBJ2-2; 8 positions match TRBD1. The V segment lost 7 bases and the J segment 5 bases; nucleotides outside the gene matches: 6. CDR3 length equals 13 residues. The germline V gene has CDR1 SQVTM and CDR2 ANQGSEA. The DNA for the CDR3 is TGCAGCGCTGGACAGGGAAGTACCGGGGAGCTGTTTTTT. Residues: CSAGQGSTGELFF.

This clone was seen a handful of times. The rearrangement joins TRBV29-1 to TRBJ2-3; 7 bases line up with TRBD2. The CDR3 has 13 residues. Germline lookup yields CDR1 SQVTM and CDR2 ANQGSEA. V lost 3 bases and J lost 7; bases outside the gene matches: 7. The CDR3 here is CSVEEGRGYTQYF. The DNA of the CDR3 is TGCAGCGTTGAGGAGGGGAGGGGCTATACGCAGTATTTT.

This sequence joins TRBV11-2 and TRBJ2-2; 9 bases agree with TRBD2. After removal of 2 bases from V and 6 bases from J, the junction contained 7 bases not matched to a gene. The CDR3 length is 16 residues. Germline CDR1 is SGHAT and CDR2 is FQNNGV. The CDR3, as DNA: TGTGCCAGCAGCTTATTTCCTAGCGGGACTGCCGGGGAGCTGTTTTTT. Translated, it gives CASSLFPSGTAGELFF.

With regard to this clone: Other DNA sequences in this specimen translate into the identical CDR3. The CDR3 is CASSLVRGNTEAFF. The CDR3 DNA follows: TGTGCCAGCAGTTTAGTGAGAGGGAACACTGAAGCTTTCTTT. The chain links TRBV28 to TRBJ1-1; D not certain. V lost 2 bases to trimming and J lost 1 base, with 8 bases between them. Germline loops: CDR1 MDHEN, CDR2 SYDVKM. The CDR3 contains 14 residues.

The chain recombines TRBV28 with TRBJ2-7; 13 bases are a match to TRBD2. After removal of 5 bases from V and 5 bases from J, the junction contained 6 bases not matched to a gene. The germline CDR1 and CDR2 sequences are MDHEN and SYDVKM. This CDR3 has 15 residues. CDR3 in DNA: TGTGCCAGCAGTCGTGGACTAGCGGGAGTGGACGAGCAGTACTTC. Translating it yields CASSRGLAGVDEQYF. The variable domain in full, with the rest retrieved from reference TRBV28 and TRBJ2-7, is DVKVTQSSRYLVKRTGEKVFLECVQDMDHENMFWYRQDPGLGLRLIYFSYDVKMKEKGDIPEGYSVSREKKERFSLILESASTNQTSMYLCASSRGLAGVDEQYFGPGTRLTVT.

Comments on this clone: This is likely an artifact of a read error, given a far larger clone one base away. V gene TRBV7-9 combines with J gene TRBJ2-1; 8 bases align to TRBD2. The CDR3 extends over 15 amino acids. The V and J ends lost 3 bases and 5 bases, in that order; junction bases with no gene match: 6. Germline V gene sequence: CDR1 SEHNR, CDR2 FQNEAQ (reference sequence). Here the CDR3 reads CASSFITSGHNEQFF. For the CDR3, the DNA is TGTGCCAGCAGCTTCATAACTAGCGGACACAATGAGCAGTTCTTC.

This clone was picked up many times. CDR3 loop: CASSPLGLASQETQYF. The CDR3 DNA reads TGCGCCAGCAGCCCCTTGGGACTAGCGAGCCAAGAGACCCAGTACTTC. The chain employs TRBV4-1 and TRBJ2-5; 10 bases are a match to TRBD2. CDR3 length: 16 amino acids. Per the germline V gene, CDR1 is MGHRA and CDR2 is YSYEKL. The V gene end was trimmed by 4 bases and the J gene end by 1 base; junction bases not matched to a gene: 6.

This sequence joins TRBV7-2 and TRBJ2-7; 7 positions agree with TRBD2. The CDR3 has 15 amino acids. V shed 5 bases, J shed 2 bases, and the junction held 9 bases outside the gene matches. The germline V gene encodes CDR1 SGHTA and CDR2 FQGNSA. CDR3 bases: TGTGCCAGCAGCCGCCGAGGGAGGGCTCCCTACGAGCAGTACTTC. Translated, it gives CASSRRGRAPYEQYF.

The chain uses TRBV28 and TRBJ2-1; D is possibly TRBD2 (5 bases). CDR3 size: 15 residues. Germline V CDR1 and CDR2: MDHEN, SYDVKM. The ends were cut back, 6 bases at V and 6 bases at J, with 18 bases in the middle. CDR3 region: CASSQPDSSGNEQFF. CDR3 nucleotides: TGTGCCAGCAGCCAACCGGACTCGTCGGGCAATGAGCAGTTCTTC.

On this clone itself: A read error is likely here: a far larger clone is one base away. V is TRBV20-1 and J is TRBJ1-2; the D is unclear. The CDR3 is made up of 10 amino acids. Germline lookup yields CDR1 DFQATT and CDR2 SNEGSKA (reference sequence). CDR3 region: CSAREDGCTF. CDR3 DNA sequence: TGCAGTGCTAGAGAGGACGGCTGCACCTTC.

This clone was picked up one time. The chain links TRBV5-8 to TRBJ1-3; D uncertain. CDR1 is SGHTS and CDR2 is YDEGEE in the germline V gene. Trimming took 2 bases from V and 0 from J, leaving 12 bases between them. The CDR3 sequence is 16 residues long. In DNA, the CDR3 is TGTGCCAGCAGCTTACCACCACCACTCTCTGGAAACACCATATATTTT. Translation: CASSLPPPLSGNTIYF.

With regard to this clone: This likely reflects a read error, since a far larger clone is one base away. CDR3 in DNA: TGTGCCAGCAGCCTGAGCAACTCCTACGAGCAGTACTTC. Translating gives CASSLSNSYEQYF. The chain is built from TRBV4-2 and TRBJ2-7; no clear D. With 4 bases removed from V and 0 bases from J, the gap between germline ends came to 7 bases. Per germline, CDR1 LGHNA and CDR2 YNFKEQ. The CDR3 extends over 13 amino acids.

The rearrangement uses TRBV6-8 and TRBJ2-3, with D tentatively TRBD2 (5 bases). The CDR3 runs 12 residues. In germline, CDR1 is MNHGY, CDR2 SAAAGT. The V and J ends lost 6 bases and 8 bases respectively, with 12 bases between them. CDR3: CASSYTSSTQYF. The CDR3 DNA follows: TGTGCCAGCAGCTATACTAGTTCTACGCAGTATTTT.

The J gene is TRBJ2-1, the V gene TRBV28; the D gene could be TRBD1 or TRBD2 (5 bases each). V lost 2 bases to trimming and J lost 13 bases, with 12 bases between them. The length of the CDR3 is 12 residues. The germline gives CDR1 MDHEN, CDR2 SYDVKM. The CDR3, as DNA: TGTGCCAGCAGTTTAGGGACCTTTCGACAGTTCTTC. Protein product: CASSLGTFRQFF.

As DNA, the CDR3 is TGTGCCAGCAGCTTAGAACTAGCGGGAGCCTCGGGGAATGAGCAGTTCTTC. This translates into CASSLELAGASGNEQFF. The V and J genes are TRBV7-6 and TRBJ2-1; TRBD2 matches 11 bases. CDR1 is SGHVS, CDR2 FNYEAQ, per germline. The CDR3 has 17 residues. With 1 base clipped from V and 7 bases from J, the junction kept 9 bases outside the gene matches.

Notes on this clone: A far larger clone differs by one base, so this is likely a read error. Likely a read error: the CDR3 ends without its conserved phenylalanine or tryptophan. The chain links TRBV10-3 to TRBJ1-1; 7 nucleotides agree with TRBD1. The CDR3 consists of 13 residues. Germline CDR1 and CDR2: ENHRY and SYGVKD. The CDR3 bases are TGTACCATAGCGACAGGGAGTGACACTGAAGCTTTCCTT. This encodes CTIATGSDTEAFL.

The CDR3 spells CASSAGTLLRTDTQYF. CDR3 DNA sequence: TGTGCCAGCAGCGCCGGGACACTCCTTCGCACAGATACGCAGTATTTT. The chain uses TRBV5-5 and TRBJ2-3; D possibly corresponds to TRBD1 (6 bases). The CDR3 spans 16 residues. The germline V and J ends were trimmed by 4 bases and 1 base, with 16 bases remaining between them. Germline lookup yields CDR1 SGHKS and CDR2 YYEKEE (reference sequence).

This clone was detected once. V gene TRBV7-6 combines with J gene TRBJ1-2, with D possibly matching TRBD1 (6 bases). This CDR3 is 14 amino acids long. Germline loops: CDR1 SGHVS, CDR2 FNYEAQ. Trimming stripped 1 base from V and 7 bases from J, with 13 bases between. The CDR3 loop reads CASSLGGRGIGYTF. CDR3 sequence (DNA): TGTGCCAGCAGCTTAGGCGGCAGGGGAATTGGCTACACCTTC.

The chain has TRBV6-5 and TRBJ1-1; 10 bases are a match to TRBD1. Germline lookup yields CDR1 MNHEY and CDR2 SVGAGI. The CDR3 is made up of 15 amino acids. J lost 3 bases, V lost 0 bases, and 1 base had no gene match. The DNA of the CDR3 is TGTGCCAGCAGTTACTCCGGGACAGGGGACACTGAAGCTTTCTTT. It specifies CASSYSGTGDTEAFF.

For this clone: This probably arose from a read error, given a far larger clone one base away. The CDR3 ends on some other residue instead of the conserved phenylalanine or tryptophan, so this is likely a read error. The chain combines TRBV19 with TRBJ2-7; tentative D call: TRBD2 (5 bases). CDR1 is LNHDA, CDR2 SQIVND, per germline (reference sequence). The V and J ends lost 8 bases and 1 base respectively, with 9 bases between them. The CDR3 contains 12 residues. CDR3 nucleotide sequence: TGTGCCAGTCGGGATTATTCCTACGAGCAGTACCTC. Its protein product is CASRDYSYEQYL.

A remark on this clone: Given a far larger clone just one base away, this is likely a sequencing read error. V gene TRBV7-7 combines with J gene TRBJ2-2; 7 nucleotides align to TRBD2. The germline V gene has CDR1 SSHAT and CDR2 FNYEAQ (reference sequence). The CDR3 covers 15 residues. The DNA for the CDR3 is TGTACCAGCAGCGCCCTAGCGGAGAACACCGGGGAGCTGTTTTTT. Its translation: CTSSALAENTGELFF.

In regard to this clone: Distinct nucleotide sequences in the sample also encode this CDR3. The chain has TRBV18 and TRBJ2-7; weak D call: TRBD2 (5 bases). Germline CDR1 is KGHSH and CDR2 is LQKENI. V dropped 2 bases and J dropped 3 bases, with 5 bases sitting between them. This CDR3 comprises 12 residues. DNA for the CDR3: TGTGCCAGCTCACCAGAGGGCTACGAGCAGTACTTC. As protein: CASSPEGYEQYF.

The gene calls are TRBV29-1 and TRBJ2-3; D gene unclear. V was trimmed by 4 bases and J by 2 bases, leaving 16 bases between them. CDR1 and CDR2 from the germline V gene are SQVTM and ANQGSEA. The CDR3 spans 15 residues. The CDR3 DNA is TGCAGCGTTGTGGTTTGGGCAAATCCCACAGATACGCAGTATTTT. It specifies CSVVVWANPTDTQYF.

This sequence joins TRBV6-1 and TRBJ1-5, with unresolved D. Trimming removed 4 bases from V and 7 bases from J, with 14 bases in between. Germline lookup yields CDR1 MNHNS and CDR2 SASEGT. The CDR3 has 14 residues. In DNA, the CDR3 is TGTGCCAGCAGTGGAAGGGTCTGGCAACAGCCCCAGCATTTT. Amino acids: CASSGRVWQQPQHF.